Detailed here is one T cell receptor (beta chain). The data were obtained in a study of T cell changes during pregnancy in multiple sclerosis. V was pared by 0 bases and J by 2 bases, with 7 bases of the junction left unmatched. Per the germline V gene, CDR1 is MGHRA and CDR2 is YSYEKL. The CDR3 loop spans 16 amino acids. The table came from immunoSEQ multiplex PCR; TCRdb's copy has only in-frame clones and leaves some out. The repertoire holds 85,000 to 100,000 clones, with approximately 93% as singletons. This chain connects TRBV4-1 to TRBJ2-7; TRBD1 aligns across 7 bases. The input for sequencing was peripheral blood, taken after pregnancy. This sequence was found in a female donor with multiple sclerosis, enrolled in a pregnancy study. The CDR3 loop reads CASSQDVATGAYEQYF. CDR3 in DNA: TGCGCCAGCAGCCAAGACGTGGCAACAGGGGCCTACGAGCAGTACTTC.